What follows describes a single T cell receptor (beta chain). This CDR3 is built from 19 residues. After removal of 1 base from V and 5 bases from J, the junction contained 16 bases not matched to a gene. The germline CDR1 and CDR2 sequences are SGHTA and FQGNSA. Authors' processing steps: Cell counts per sample came from amplifying reference gene primers. TCRdb's table, derived via immunoSEQ multiplex PCR, lists solely in-frame clones and lacks some. V and J calls plus clone size are reproduced from that table; the DNA served to infer D and trimming. The sample consists of approximately 21,000 clones, around 73% of them appearing once. This sample is part of a study of blood T cell repertoires in COVID-19. On the study more broadly: The United States, Italy and Spain were the sources of the acute and convalescent COVID-19 samples. In each case, the material was cDNA or gDNA derived from T cells, B-cell-depleted T cells, or PBMCs.

The chain carries TRBV7-2 and TRBJ2-1; TRBD2 matches 8 bases. The material sequenced was peripheral blood. The TCR was taken from a human donor in a cohort sampled during active or convalescent COVID-19. CDR3 sequence (DNA): TGTGCCAGCAGCTTAGGCGGGAGGCTCGGAAGAGGCTATAACAATGAGCAGTTCTTC. This translates into CASSLGGRLGRGYNNEQFF.